Listed here is a single TCR beta chain. This entry is derived from a study of cytomegalovirus exposure and HLA in healthy donors. Looking at the study overall: Earlier sequencing of about 179 million T cells yielded fewer than 140 million unique TCR beta sequences.

PCR involved 60 Vbeta and 13 Jbeta primers. Data came from immunoSEQ multiplex PCR; TCRdb stores just in-frame clones and leaves some out. The table records 75,000 to 100,000 clones, 73% of them present only once. Germline V gene sequence: CDR1 MNHEY, CDR2 SVGAGI. The CDR3 has 15 residues. Trimming stripped 2 bases from V and 4 bases from J, with 14 bases between. The chain uses TRBV6-5 and TRBJ1-1; TRBD1 is a possible D gene (5 bases). The specimen sequenced was PBMCs. The sequence derives from a man in his forties in good health and CMV-seronegative. This CDR3 is CASSYDRTGGTEAFF. CDR3 in DNA: TGTGCCAGCAGTTACGATCGAACGGGGGGCACTGAAGCTTTCTTT.